The 9 T cell receptor beta chains below all came from one sample that was sequenced in a study of blood T cells in healthy people across ages. Through a sample-barcoded 5' primer and a J-beta primer mix, a second PCR was run for roughly 7 to 12 cycles. TCRdb reprocessed the 5' RACE reads with MiXCR, giving one entry per CDR3 protein. The data contain hundreds of thousands of distinct CDR3 sequences, approximately 49% of them seen just once; the ten biggest clones take up 13%. The sequenced sample was blood. The receptors come from a man aged 25-45 years in good health.

The rearrangement joins TRBV10-3 to TRBJ2-1, with TRBD2 identical over 7 bases. Germline V CDR1 and CDR2: ENHRY, SYGVKD. The CDR3 has 15 residues. The V and J ends lost 0 bases and 5 bases, in that order; junction bases with no gene match: 4. CDR3 coding DNA: TGTGCCATCAGTGAGTCGATGGGGAGGGACAATGAGCAGTTCTTC. It is translated as CAISESMGRDNEQFF.

The chain uses TRBV7-9 and TRBJ2-6; 8 nucleotides match TRBD2. CDR1 is SEHNR and CDR2 is FQNEAQ in the germline V gene (reference sequence). The J segment lost 0 bases and the V segment lost 6 bases, leaving 10 bases of the junction unmatched. This CDR3 contains 18 residues. CDR3 in amino acids: CASSTWTSPSSGANVLTF. For the CDR3, the DNA is TGTGCCAGCAGTACATGGACTAGCCCGAGCTCTGGGGCCAACGTCCTGACTTTC.

Written as DNA, the CDR3 is TGTGCCAGCAGTTTACGAGTTAGCGGGGGGGAGAGCTCCTACGAGCAGTACTTC. Translating gives CASSLRVSGGESSYEQYF. The V and J genes are TRBV27 and TRBJ2-7; 11 bases agree with TRBD2. The V gene end was trimmed by 2 bases and the J gene end by 0 bases; junction bases not matched to a gene: 9. This CDR3 is 18 amino acids long. The germline gives CDR1 MNHEY, CDR2 SMNVEV (reference sequence).

CDR3: CSVNTGTGGQPQHF. The CDR3 DNA is TGCAGCGTTAATACCGGGACAGGGGGACAGCCCCAGCATTTT. The rearrangement links TRBV29-1 to TRBJ1-5; 11 positions match TRBD1. CDR1 is SQVTM, CDR2 ANQGSEA, per germline. The CDR3 totals 14 residues. With V trimmed by 5 bases and J by 7 bases, 7 bases remained unmatched.

The rearrangement links TRBV5-5 to TRBJ2-5; maybe TRBD1 (5 bases). Germline V gene data show CDR1 as SGHKS and CDR2 as YYEKEE (reference sequence). There are 15 residues in the CDR3. Trimming cost V 6 bases and J 0 bases, with 15 bases left between them. CDR3 bases: TGTGCCAGCACCCTTGATACAGGTTACCAAGAGACCCAGTACTTC. Translating it yields CASTLDTGYQETQYF.

The V gene is TRBV12-3 or TRBV12-4, the J gene TRBJ1-2; D possibly corresponds to TRBD1 (6 bases). V lost 6 bases and J lost 7, with 18 bases in between. The CDR3 totals 14 residues. In nucleotides, the CDR3 is TGTGCCAGCAGCTCCGGGACACCTACGAGTGGCTACACCTTC. This encodes CASSSGTPTSGYTF.

In the case of this clonotype: The junction does not match germline at one end; this may be a read error. The chain uses TRBV5-1 and TRBJ2-7; 10 bases align to TRBD2. Looked up from germline, CDR1 is SGHRS and CDR2 is YFSETQ. The CDR3 totals 16 residues. CDR3 DNA: TGCACCAGCAGCCAGGCCCTAGCGGGGGACCACTACGAGCAGTACTTC. Protein sequence: CTSSQALAGDHYEQYF.

The gene calls are TRBV29-1 and TRBJ2-1; D is unclear. Trimming removed 7 bases from V and 6 bases from J, with 13 bases in between. CDR1 and CDR2 from the germline V gene are SQVTM and ANQGSEA. The CDR3 has 12 amino acids. DNA of the CDR3: TGCAGCGCCTTCGGTCCCGGCAATGAGCAGTTCTTC. It translates to CSAFGPGNEQFF.

The gene calls are TRBV29-1 and TRBJ2-2; perhaps D is TRBD1 or TRBD2 (7 bases each). CDR3 length equals 15 residues. The germline V and J ends were trimmed by 4 bases and 7 bases, with 19 bases remaining between them. Germline lookup yields CDR1 SQVTM and CDR2 ANQGSEA. CDR3 in amino acids: CSVVPGGASVGELFF. The CDR3 coding sequence is TGCAGCGTTGTGCCAGGGGGGGCCTCAGTCGGGGAGCTGTTTTTT.